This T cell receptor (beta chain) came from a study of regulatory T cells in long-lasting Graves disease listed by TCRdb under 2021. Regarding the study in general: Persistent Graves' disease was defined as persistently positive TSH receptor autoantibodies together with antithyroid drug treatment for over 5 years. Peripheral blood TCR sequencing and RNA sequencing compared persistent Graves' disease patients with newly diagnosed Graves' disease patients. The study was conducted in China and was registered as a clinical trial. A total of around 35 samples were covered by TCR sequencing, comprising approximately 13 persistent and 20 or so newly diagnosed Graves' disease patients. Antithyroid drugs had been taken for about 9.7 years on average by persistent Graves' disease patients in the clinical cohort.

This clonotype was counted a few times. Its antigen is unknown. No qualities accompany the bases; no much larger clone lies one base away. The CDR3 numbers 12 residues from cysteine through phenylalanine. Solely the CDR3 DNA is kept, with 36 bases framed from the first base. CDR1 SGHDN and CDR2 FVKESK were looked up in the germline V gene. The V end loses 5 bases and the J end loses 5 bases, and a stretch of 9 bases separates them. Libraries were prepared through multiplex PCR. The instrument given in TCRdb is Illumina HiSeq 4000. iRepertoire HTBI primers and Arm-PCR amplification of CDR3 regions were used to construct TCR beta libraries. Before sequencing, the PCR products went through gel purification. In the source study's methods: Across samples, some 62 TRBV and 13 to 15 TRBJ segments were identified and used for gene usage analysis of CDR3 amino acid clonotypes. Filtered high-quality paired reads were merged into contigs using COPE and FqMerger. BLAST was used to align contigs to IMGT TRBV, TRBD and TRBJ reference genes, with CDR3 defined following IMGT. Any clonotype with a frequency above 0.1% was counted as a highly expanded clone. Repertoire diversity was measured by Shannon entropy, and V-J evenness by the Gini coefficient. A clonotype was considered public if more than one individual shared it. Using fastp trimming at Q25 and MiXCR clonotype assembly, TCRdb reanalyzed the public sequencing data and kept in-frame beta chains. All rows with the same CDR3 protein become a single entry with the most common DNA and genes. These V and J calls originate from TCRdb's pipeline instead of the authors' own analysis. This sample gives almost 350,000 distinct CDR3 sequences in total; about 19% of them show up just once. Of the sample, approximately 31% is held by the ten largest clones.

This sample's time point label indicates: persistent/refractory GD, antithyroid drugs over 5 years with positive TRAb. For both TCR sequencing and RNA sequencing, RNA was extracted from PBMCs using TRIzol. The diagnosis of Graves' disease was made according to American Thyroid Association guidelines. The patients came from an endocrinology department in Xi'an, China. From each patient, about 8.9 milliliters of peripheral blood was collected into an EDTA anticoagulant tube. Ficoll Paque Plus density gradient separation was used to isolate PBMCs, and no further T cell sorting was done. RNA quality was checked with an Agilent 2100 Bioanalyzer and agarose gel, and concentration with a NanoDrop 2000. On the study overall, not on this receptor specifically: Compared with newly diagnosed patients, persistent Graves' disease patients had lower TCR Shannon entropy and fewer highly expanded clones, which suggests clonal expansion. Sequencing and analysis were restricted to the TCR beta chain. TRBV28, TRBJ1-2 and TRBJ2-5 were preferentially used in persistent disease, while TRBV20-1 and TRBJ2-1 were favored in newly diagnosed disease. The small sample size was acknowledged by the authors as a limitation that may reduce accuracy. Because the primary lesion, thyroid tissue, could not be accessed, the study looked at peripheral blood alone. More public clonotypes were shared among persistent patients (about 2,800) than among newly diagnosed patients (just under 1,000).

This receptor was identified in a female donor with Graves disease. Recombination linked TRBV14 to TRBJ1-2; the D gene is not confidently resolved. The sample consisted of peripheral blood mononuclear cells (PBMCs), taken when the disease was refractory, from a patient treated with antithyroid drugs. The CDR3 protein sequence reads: CASSAIPYGYTF. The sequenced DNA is TGTGCCAGCAGCGCTATTCCTTATGGCTACACCTTC.